The 23 T cell receptor beta chains listed next were all sequenced from one sample in a study of blood T cell repertoires in COVID-19. Data came from immunoSEQ multiplex PCR; TCRdb stores just in-frame clones and leaves some out. Among some 180,000 clones listed, more than 85% were seen once. The sample comprised peripheral blood. The receptor set was obtained from a woman aged 80 or over with COVID-19, enrolled during active disease.

The CDR3 reads CASSLGGLYNEQFF. The CDR3, as DNA: TGTGCCAGCAGCTTAGGTGGGCTATACAATGAGCAGTTCTTC. The chain recombines TRBV7-2 with TRBJ2-1; D remains ambiguous. Deletions cut 1 base from V and 4 bases from J, with 8 bases between. The CDR3 is 14 residues long. Germline V gives CDR1 SGHTA, CDR2 FQGNSA.

The V and J genes are TRBV6-5 and TRBJ1-1; 8 positions agree with TRBD1. Germline CDR1 MNHEY, CDR2 SVGAGI. The CDR3 spans 14 residues. The ends lost 6 bases at V and 5 bases at J; junction bases unmatched: 8. The CDR3 reads CASSLDRVRTEAFF. The DNA for the CDR3 is TGTGCCAGCAGCCTGGACAGGGTTCGTACTGAAGCTTTCTTT.

This clone was found once. The V and J genes are TRBV27 and TRBJ2-1; no firm D call. Trimming pared 3 bases from V and 5 bases from J, leaving 14 bases between. The CDR3 has 15 residues. Germline V gene lookup returns CDR1 MNHEY and CDR2 SMNVEV (reference sequence). CDR3 bases: TGTGCCAGCAGTTTGGGCCAGCCCACACACAATGAGCAGTTCTTC. It is translated as CASSLGQPTHNEQFF.

This rearrangement joins TRBV7-8 to TRBJ1-6, with D possibly being TRBD1 (5 bases). V gave up 3 bases and J gave up 7 bases, with 16 bases separating them. Germline V gene sequence: CDR1 SGHVS, CDR2 FQNEAQ. This CDR3 is built from 16 residues. The CDR3 DNA is TGTGCCAGCAGCTTTAGGGGTCTTACTTGGAATTCACCCCTCCACTTT. Protein: CASSFRGLTWNSPLHF.

In this sample, this clone turned up a few times. The chain recombines TRBV19 with TRBJ1-2; D uncertain. V was pared by 10 bases and J by 2 bases, with 14 bases between. The CDR3 contains 13 residues. The germline gives CDR1 LNHDA, CDR2 SQIVND (reference sequence). The chain's CDR3 is CATRLKGNYGYTF. DNA for the CDR3: TGTGCCACCCGACTGAAAGGAAACTATGGCTACACCTTC.

The J gene is TRBJ1-5, the V gene TRBV12-3 or TRBV12-4, with D tentatively TRBD1 (5 bases). CDR3 size: 13 residues. The V and J ends lost 7 bases and 5 bases respectively, with 12 bases between them. CDR3 loop: CASTTWGDQPQHF. In nucleotides, the CDR3 is TGTGCCAGCACGACGTGGGGGGATCAGCCCCAGCATTTT.

This clone has just a few counts. This chain connects TRBV4-1 to TRBJ2-1, with 11 bases identical to TRBD2. The V gene end was trimmed by 0 bases and the J gene end by 4 bases; junction bases not matched to a gene: 8. The CDR3 spans 18 residues. Per the germline V gene, CDR1 is MGHRA and CDR2 is YSYEKL. CDR3 region: CASSQDSGRAGTYNEQFF. CDR3 bases: TGCGCCAGCAGCCAAGATAGCGGGAGGGCCGGTACGTACAATGAGCAGTTCTTC.

The chain is built from TRBV4-2 and TRBJ2-2; TRBD2 agrees at 7 bases. CDR3 length: 18 residues. From germline, CDR1 is LGHNA and CDR2 YNFKEQ. V dropped 2 bases and J dropped 5; count of bases not matched to a gene: 14. The CDR3 protein is CASSQNSGQLARTGELFF. The DNA of the CDR3 is TGTGCCAGCAGCCAAAATTCGGGCCAACTAGCGCGGACCGGGGAGCTGTTTTTT.

This chain links TRBV28 with TRBJ1-5; the D is unclear. The CDR3 is 16 amino acids. Germline V gene data show CDR1 as MDHEN and CDR2 as SYDVKM. With 2 bases removed from V and 0 bases from J, the gap between germline ends came to 11 bases. The chain's CDR3 is CASSLGTINSNQPQHF. The CDR3 bases are TGTGCCAGCAGTTTAGGTACAATCAATAGCAATCAGCCCCAGCATTTT.

V is TRBV2 and J is TRBJ1-1; D may be TRBD1 (6 bases). This CDR3 has 14 amino acids. Germline V lookup: CDR1 SNHLY, CDR2 FYNNEI. V lost 6 bases, J lost 0 bases, and 11 bases lay in between. The CDR3 region is CASRMTGLNTEAFF. DNA for the CDR3: TGTGCCAGCAGGATGACAGGTTTGAACACTGAAGCTTTCTTT.

This chain links TRBV5-4 with TRBJ2-5, with 7 positions matching TRBD1. Germline-derived CDR1 and CDR2 are SGHNT and YYREEE (reference sequence). V was pared by 3 bases and J by 4 bases, with 3 bases of the junction left unmatched. CDR3 size: 13 residues. The CDR3 sequence: CASSSDRVETQYF. Here the CDR3 DNA reads TGTGCCAGCAGCTCCGACAGGGTAGAGACCCAGTACTTC. Combining the CDR3 with reference TRBV5-4 and TRBJ2-5 gives the whole variable domain ETGVTQSPTHLIKTRGQQVTLRCSSQSGHNTVSWYQQALGQGPQFIFQYYREEENGRGNFPPRFSGLQFPNYSSELNVNALELDDSALYLCASSSDRVETQYFGPGTRLLVL.

The V call is TRBV6-2 or TRBV6-3, the J call TRBJ2-1; TRBD2 is a possible D gene (5 bases). The V end lost 5 bases, the J end lost 6 bases, and 20 bases lay between the germline ends. This CDR3 is 16 amino acids long. The germline CDR1 and CDR2 sequences are MNHEY and SVGEGT. The CDR3 is CASSRGRSASINEQFF. The DNA for the CDR3 is TGTGCCAGCAGTCGGGGTCGAAGCGCGAGTATCAATGAGCAGTTCTTC.

In this sample, this clone turned up once. The rearrangement joins TRBV28 to TRBJ1-4; 9 positions match TRBD1. The CDR3 spans 16 residues. From germline, CDR1 is MDHEN and CDR2 SYDVKM. V was clipped by 2 bases and J by 8 bases; unmatched bases: 9. In nucleotides, the CDR3 is TGTGCCAGCAGTTTAGGGACAGGGTTTCCTGGCGAAAAACTGTTTTTT. Its protein is CASSLGTGFPGEKLFF.

The chain recombines TRBV6-5 with TRBJ1-4; the match to TRBD1 covers 7 bases. The CDR3 is made up of 14 amino acids. The germline CDR1 and CDR2 sequences are MNHEY and SVGAGI. Unmatched junction bases numbered 3, after V lost 0 bases and J lost 8 bases. CDR3 protein: CASSYSRDSEKLFF. The CDR3 coding sequence is TGTGCCAGCAGTTACTCGCGGGACAGCGAAAAACTGTTTTTT.

This chain joins TRBV24-1 and TRBJ2-5, with D maybe TRBD1 (6 bases). V was trimmed by 4 bases and J by 8 bases, leaving 22 bases between them. CDR1 and CDR2 (germline): KGHDR, SFDVKD. This CDR3 is built from 16 residues. The CDR3 loop is CATSEPGTKSRDTQYF. CDR3 DNA: TGTGCCACCAGTGAACCCGGGACAAAATCTCGGGACACCCAGTACTTC.

This clone was seen more than once but under ten times. In nucleotides, the CDR3 is TGTGCCAGCCGGAGAAGTTTTTTCTCTGAAGCTTTCTTT. Amino acids: CASRRSFFSEAFF. The V call is TRBV6-5, the J call TRBJ1-1; no definite D call. Between the trimmed V and J ends, which lost 8 bases and 6 bases, there was a span of 16 bases. Germline V lookup: CDR1 MNHEY, CDR2 SVGAGI. The CDR3 is 13 residues long.

The sample holds many counts of this clone. The chain uses TRBV19 and TRBJ2-2; tentative D call: TRBD2 (5 bases). The CDR3 has 16 amino acids. Germline-derived CDR1 and CDR2 are LNHDA and SQIVND (reference sequence). V was pared by 1 base and J by 4 bases, with 13 bases between. CDR3 region: CASSIVGRAGTGELFF. CDR3 sequence (DNA): TGTGCCAGTAGTATAGTTGGCCGGGCGGGCACCGGGGAGCTGTTTTTT.

The chain carries TRBV28 and TRBJ2-1; 11 bases map to TRBD1. J was trimmed by 4 bases and V by 5 bases; bases with no gene match: 16. Germline CDR1 is MDHEN and CDR2 is SYDVKM. The CDR3 consists of 19 residues. The CDR3 sequence is CASSGQGAGRRLGYNEQFF. The CDR3 coding sequence is TGTGCCAGCAGTGGACAGGGGGCAGGGCGGAGACTAGGTTACAATGAGCAGTTCTTC.

This clone has a handful of counts. This rearrangement joins TRBV5-4 to TRBJ1-2, with no clear D. CDR1 and CDR2 from the germline V gene are SGHNT and YYREEE (reference sequence). This CDR3 has 13 amino acids. Trimming cost V 0 bases and J 6 bases, with 9 bases left between them. The CDR3: CASSLAPRHGYTF. The CDR3 coding sequence is TGTGCCAGCAGCTTGGCTCCGCGGCATGGCTACACCTTC.

This chain links TRBV9 with TRBJ1-3; D is ambiguous. V was shortened by 0 bases and J by 5 bases, with 9 bases between the two germline ends. The CDR3 consists of 14 residues. The germline gives CDR1 SGDLS, CDR2 YYNGEE. The DNA for the CDR3 is TGTGCCAGCAGCGTAGGTGGGGAGCGAAACACCATATATTTT. Translated: CASSVGGERNTIYF.

The chain links TRBV28 to TRBJ2-2; 7 nucleotides match TRBD2. Germline V gives CDR1 MDHEN, CDR2 SYDVKM. This CDR3 contains 13 residues. The ends lost 7 bases at V and 7 bases at J; junction bases unmatched: 6. CDR3 bases: TGTGCCAGCACCCTTGGGGGGGGCGGGGAGCTGTTTTTT. Its protein is CASTLGGGGELFF.

This clone was seen just once. The chain links TRBV19 to TRBJ2-1; a possible D gene is TRBD2 (6 bases). Trimming took 1 base from V and 0 from J, leaving 7 bases between them. The CDR3 contains 15 residues. Germline CDR1 LNHDA, CDR2 SQIVND (reference sequence). For the CDR3, the DNA is TGTGCCAGTAGTATAGCGGGAGCCTCCTACAATGAGCAGTTCTTC. Protein: CASSIAGASYNEQFF.

The chain couples TRBV10-3 to TRBJ2-1; D may be TRBD2 (6 bases). The CDR3 has 14 amino acids. The germline V gene encodes CDR1 ENHRY and CDR2 SYGVKD. V gave up 9 bases and J gave up 7 bases, with 19 bases separating them. The CDR3 region has the DNA TGTGCCATAAGTCAGGGAGCCGCGGGGAATGAGCAGTTCTTC. Translated: CAISQGAAGNEQFF.